These 9 T cell receptor beta chains were sequenced from one sample in a study of Ad26.COV2.S vaccination and SARS-CoV-2 variants (dated by TCRdb to 2020 to 2023). Explained via the paper, the treatment or condition label denotes: 15 to 20 received Ad26.COV2.S at low or high dose, single or two shots; roughly five received placebo; per-sample allocation not given. Repertoires of vaccine and placebo recipients were sequenced from samples taken on day 63 after the first injection. The method was the immunoSEQ multiplex PCR assay. In its TCRdb copy, this immuneACCESS table keeps in-frame sequences only and misses some clones. Where compared with another copy, unresolved V genes explain less than half of these, and the others have no known cause. For this sample there are roughly 380,000 clones; 70% to 90% appear just once. The leading ten clones occupy around 3% of the sample. The source material was peripheral blood, sampled in a trial of Ad26.COV2.S vaccine versus placebo. These receptors originate from a person aged 18-65 years who received the Ad26.COV2.S COVID-19 vaccine or a placebo.

The chain has TRBV19 and TRBJ1-4; D is unclear. Germline V lookup: CDR1 LNHDA, CDR2 SQIVND (reference sequence). The V gene lost 9 bases and the J gene lost 0 bases, with 11 bases spanning the gap. This CDR3 has 14 amino acids. Here the CDR3 reads CARKKRTTNEKLFF. CDR3 in DNA: TGTGCCAGAAAGAAGCGAACAACTAATGAAAAACTGTTTTTT.

The chain employs TRBV7-2 and TRBJ2-2, with a weak D call TRBD2 (5 bases). This CDR3 spans 15 amino acids. Trimming stripped 5 bases from V and 0 bases from J, with 10 bases between. The germline CDR1 and CDR2 sequences are SGHTA and FQGNSA. DNA for the CDR3: TGTGCCAGCAGCGACTGGACTGCGAACACCGGGGAGCTGTTTTTT. Translation gives CASSDWTANTGELFF.

The chain is built from TRBV7-9 and TRBJ2-7; D unclear. Per germline, CDR1 SEHNR and CDR2 FQNEAQ (reference sequence). With 1 base removed from V and 2 bases from J, the gap between germline ends came to 15 bases. The CDR3 is 16 amino acids. The CDR3 region is CASSLEFSRSPYEQYF. The CDR3 coding sequence is TGTGCCAGCAGCTTAGAATTCAGCAGGAGCCCCTACGAGCAGTACTTC.

V usage is TRBV29-1 and J usage is TRBJ1-3, with D uncertain. The CDR3 loop spans 12 amino acids. V lost 5 bases and J 4 bases, leaving 9 bases between the germline ends. In germline, CDR1 is SQVTM, CDR2 ANQGSEA. CDR3 bases: TGCAGCGTTATGGACGGCGGAAACACCATATATTTT. This translates into CSVMDGGNTIYF.

The chain combines TRBV5-6 with TRBJ2-7, with TRBD1 identical over 9 bases. Unmatched junction bases numbered 2, after V lost 3 bases and J lost 4 bases. The CDR3 runs 13 residues. Germline assignment: CDR1 SGHDT and CDR2 YYEEEE. The CDR3 coding sequence is TGTGCCAGCAGCTGGACAGGGGTGTACGAGCAGTACTTC. As protein: CASSWTGVYEQYF.

This chain links TRBV9 with TRBJ1-2; 8 bases agree with TRBD1. With V trimmed by 2 bases and J by 1 base, 4 bases remained unmatched. Germline V gives CDR1 SGDLS, CDR2 YYNGEE. This CDR3 comprises 15 residues. The CDR3 DNA follows: TGTGCCAGCAGCGTCCAAGACAGGGGTAACTATGGCTACACCTTC. It specifies CASSVQDRGNYGYTF.

The chain combines TRBV12-3 or TRBV12-4 with TRBJ1-6; D gene ambiguous. The germline V and J ends were trimmed by 7 bases and 7 bases, with 11 bases remaining between them. This CDR3 is 13 amino acids long. This CDR3 is CASNIAKNSPLHF. CDR3 in DNA: TGTGCCAGCAACATTGCGAAGAATTCACCCCTCCACTTT.

This chain connects TRBV19 to TRBJ1-1; D is perhaps TRBD1 (5 bases). The CDR3 length is 14 residues. Trimming took 3 bases from V and 1 from J, leaving 9 bases between them. Germline values: CDR1 LNHDA, CDR2 SQIVND (reference sequence). As DNA, the CDR3 is TGTGCCAGTAGTATTGCGGGGGGGAACACTGAAGCTTTCTTT. Amino acid sequence: CASSIAGGNTEAFF. The whole variable domain, filled in from reference TRBV19 and TRBJ1-1, reads DGGITQSPKYLFRKEGQNVTLSCEQNLNHDAMYWYRQDPGQGLRLIYYSQIVNDFQKGDIAEGYSVSREKKESFPLTVTSAQKNPTAFYLCASSIAGGNTEAFFGQGTRLTVV.

The V and J genes are TRBV5-1 and TRBJ1-1, with D uncertain. From germline, CDR1 is SGHRS and CDR2 YFSETQ. This CDR3 has 13 amino acids. The V gene lost 4 bases and the J gene lost 1 base, with 8 bases spanning the gap. The chain's CDR3 is CASSRTANTEAFF. The CDR3 DNA follows: TGCGCCAGCAGCCGGACCGCGAACACTGAAGCTTTCTTT. Full variable domain (rest looked up from reference TRBV5-1 and TRBJ1-1): KAGVTQTPRYLIKTRGQQVTLSCSPISGHRSVSWYQQTPGQGLQFLFEYFSETQRNKGNFPGRFSGRQFSNSRSEMNVSTLELGDSALYLCASSRTANTEAFFGQGTRLTVV.